The sample holds many counts of the clone carrying this T cell receptor (beta chain). The data were taken from a study of patients and donors after allogeneic stem cell transplantation. TCRdb fed the RT-PCR reads into MiXCR, producing one record per CDR3 protein. This sample yields 900,000 to 1,000,000 distinct CDR3 sequences, of which more than 15% are seen a single time; under 6.5% belongs to the top ten. The CDR3 has 16 amino acids. Germline values: CDR1 MNHEY, CDR2 SVGAGI. V lost 4 bases to trimming and J lost 10 bases; unmatched junction nucleotides: 11. This TCR was sampled from a human donor who was either an allogeneic HSCT recipient or a stem cell or donor lymphocyte infusion donor (not recorded which). It is not recorded whose cells these are; they may come from a transplant donor. The chain employs TRBV6-5 and TRBJ2-3, with 13 bases lining up with TRBD2. Input material: blood, either unsorted or a sorted T cell fraction (not recorded which). The CDR3 nucleotides are TGTGCCAGCAGTTCCGAGGGACTAGCGGGACTACCTTCGCAGTATTTT. Residues: CASSSEGLAGLPSQYF.